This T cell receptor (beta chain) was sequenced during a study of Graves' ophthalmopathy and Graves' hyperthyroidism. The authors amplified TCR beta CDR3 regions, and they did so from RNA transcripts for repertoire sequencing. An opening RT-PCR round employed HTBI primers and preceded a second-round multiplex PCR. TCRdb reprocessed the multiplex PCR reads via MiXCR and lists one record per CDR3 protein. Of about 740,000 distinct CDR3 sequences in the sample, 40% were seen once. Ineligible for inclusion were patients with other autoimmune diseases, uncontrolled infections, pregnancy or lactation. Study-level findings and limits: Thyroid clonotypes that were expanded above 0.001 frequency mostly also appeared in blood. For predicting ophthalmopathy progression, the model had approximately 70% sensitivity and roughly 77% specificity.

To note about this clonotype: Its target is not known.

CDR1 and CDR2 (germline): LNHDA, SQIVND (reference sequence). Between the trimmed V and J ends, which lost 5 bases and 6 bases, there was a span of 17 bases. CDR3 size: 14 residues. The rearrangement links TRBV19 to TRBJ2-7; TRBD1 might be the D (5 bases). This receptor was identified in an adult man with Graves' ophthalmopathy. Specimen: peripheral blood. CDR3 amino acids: CASSVLERGGEQYF. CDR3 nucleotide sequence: TGTGCCAGTAGTGTTCTGGAAAGGGGCGGCGAGCAGTACTTC. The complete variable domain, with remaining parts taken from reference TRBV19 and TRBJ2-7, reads DGGITQSPKYLFRKEGQNVTLSCEQNLNHDAMYWYRQDPGQGLRLIYYSQIVNDFQKGDIAEGYSVSREKKESFPLTVTSAQKNPTAFYLCASSVLERGGEQYFGPGTRLTVT.